Listed below are T cell receptor beta chains from one sample, sequenced in a study of post-analysis software for immune sequencing data. TCRdb called the PCR reads again in MiXCR, with one record for every CDR3 protein. The sample has around 400,000 distinct CDR3 sequences; approximately 37% are singletons. Sequencing was carried out using blood. The source of these receptors is a girl aged 2 to 10 with multiple sclerosis. Both conserved end residues are part of each CDR3. The order of the fields is J gene, clone size, D gene, V gene, CDR3 protein, CDR3 DNA. A D gene is named only where the DNA matches it firmly. Size is omitted from some rows. Given values are once, few, many or a class for expanded clones.

>TRBJ1-2|few|-|TRBV21-1
CASSKNGIFLGGHYYGYTF
TGTGCCAGCAGCAAAAATGGAATCTTTCTTGGGGGACATTACTATGGCTACACCTTC
>TRBJ2-5|few|-|TRBV7-9
CASSGGGFQGSTNRGVAQYF
TGTGCCAGCAGCGGAGGAGGATTCCAGGGGAGTACTAATCGGGGAGTGGCCCAGTACTTC
>TRBJ2-7|-|-|TRBV12-2
CASHSKDRGVDYEQYF
TGTGCAAGTCACTCTAAGGACAGGGGTGTCGACTACGAGCAGTACTTC
>TRBJ2-1|-|TRBD2|TRBV7-7
CASSPVGGTSGSNEQFF
TGTGCTAGCAGCCCCGTGGGGGGGACTAGCGGAAGCAATGAGCAGTTCTTC
>TRBJ1-1|-|-|TRBV29-1
CSVASRGLTEAFF
TGCAGTGTTGCGTCCAGGGGTCTCACTGAAGCTTTCTTT
>TRBJ1-1|-|-|TRBV20-1
CSARDQGNTEAFF
TGCAGTGCTAGAGATCAGGGGAACACTGAAGCTTTCTTT
>TRBJ1-4|-|TRBD1|TRBV18
CASSRQTGAGEKLFF
TGTGCCAGCTCACGGCAAACAGGGGCGGGTGAAAAACTGTTTTTT
>TRBJ2-3|-|-|TRBV6-4
CASSDSMGSNTDTQYF
TGTGCCAGCAGTGACTCGATGGGGTCTAACACAGATACGCAGTATTTT
>TRBJ1-2|many|-|TRBV6-5
CAISKFVLGELYGYTF
TGTGCCATCTCTAAATTTGTCTTGGGAGAACTCTATGGCTACACCTTC
>TRBJ1-4|-|TRBD1|TRBV7-9
CASRPGQGYEKLFF
TGTGCCAGCAGGCCGGGACAGGGGTATGAAAAACTGTTTTTT
>TRBJ1-2|-|-|TRBV27
CASSSLVGGYIF
TGTGCCAGCAGTTCACTAGTCGGCGGCTACATCTTC
>TRBJ2-2|-|-|TRBV5-1
CASTPIQGFGANVLTFGELFF
-
>TRBJ1-5|-|-|TRBV4-3
CASARSYSNQPQHF
TGCGCCAGCGCAAGATCGTATAGCAATCAGCCCCAGCATTTT
>TRBJ2-7|many|-|TRBV6-5
CASTDPRGAAYEQYF
TGTGCCAGCACCGACCCGCGGGGTGCTGCCTACGAGCAGTACTTC
>TRBJ2-3|-|-|TRBV6-1
CASSVPLWGSSTDTQYF
TGTGCCAGCAGTGTACCCTTATGGGGCAGTAGCACAGATACGCAGTATTTT
>TRBJ2-1|many|TRBD1|TRBV6-5
CASSNRDSYNEQFF
TGTGCCAGCAGTAACCGGGACAGCTACAATGAGCAGTTCTTC
>TRBJ1-4|-|-|TRBV12-3/TRBV12-4
CASRRGQNEKLFF
TGTGCCAGCAGGCGGGGACAAAATGAAAAACTGTTTTTT
>TRBJ2-4|-|-|TRBV20-1
CSVPGDDIQYF
TGCAGCGTTCCGGGTGACGACATTCAGTACTTC
>TRBJ1-6|-|-|TRBV9
CASSVAEHHDSPLHF
TGTGCCAGCAGCGTAGCGGAACACCACGATTCACCCCTCCACTTT
>TRBJ1-1|-|TRBD1|TRBV20-1
CSARPGTGGTEAFF
TGCAGTGCTAGGCCTGGGACAGGGGGTACTGAAGCTTTCTTT
>TRBJ1-5|-|-|TRBV18
CASSPGGSGGNQPQHF
TGTGCCAGCTCACCAGGGGGATCGGGGGGCAATCAGCCCCAGCATTTT
>TRBJ2-7|-|TRBD2|TRBV28
CASSPWESSGSYEQYF
TGTGCCAGCAGCCCCTGGGAGTCTAGCGGGAGCTACGAGCAGTACTTC
>TRBJ2-3|-|-|TRBV2
CASITSPTRASTDTQYF
TGTGCCAGCATCACTAGCCCCACTCGTGCTAGCACAGATACGCAGTATTTT
>TRBJ2-1|-|-|TRBV29-1
CSVDGGSSYNEQFF
TGCAGCGTTGATGGTGGGAGCTCCTACAATGAGCAGTTCTTC
>TRBJ2-5|-|TRBD1|TRBV10-3
CAISETPGQGVSGKTQYF
TGTGCCATCAGTGAAACGCCTGGACAGGGGGTATCAGGGAAGACCCAGTACTTC
>TRBJ2-3|few|-|TRBV7-2
CASSLEGASGPLGGTDTQYF
TGTGCCAGCAGCTTAGAAGGGGCCAGCGGACCTCTGGGGGGCACAGATACGCAGTATTTT
>TRBJ2-5|few|-|TRBV7-6
CASSLFPGQETQYF
TGTGCCAGCAGCTTATTCCCGGGTCAAGAGACCCAGTACTTC
>TRBJ2-7|few|TRBD2|TRBV6-2/TRBV6-3
CASSYGGTSGTEQYF
TGTGCCAGCAGTTACGGGGGGACTAGCGGTACCGAGCAGTACTTC
>TRBJ2-7|-|-|TRBV13
CASSLGGRETLYEQYF
TGTGCCAGCAGCTTGGGAGGCCGGGAGACCCTTTACGAGCAGTACTTC
>TRBJ1-2|-|-|TRBV20-1
CSASIGLGDPDYGYTF
TGCAGTGCTAGTATTGGTCTCGGGGATCCGGACTATGGCTACACCTTC
>TRBJ1-5|-|TRBD1|TRBV28
CASSLDDRGQPQHF
TGTGCCAGCAGTTTGGATGACAGGGGCCAGCCCCAGCATTTT
>TRBJ2-1|many|TRBD2|TRBV29-1
CSVEGTSGTHNEQFF
TGCAGCGTTGAAGGGACTAGCGGGACCCACAATGAGCAGTTCTTC
>TRBJ2-3|-|-|TRBV3-1
CASSQAGSIASTDTQYF
TGTGCCAGCAGCCAAGCCGGTTCGATCGCTAGCACAGATACGCAGTATTTT
>TRBJ2-5|many|TRBD2|TRBV10-3
CAISEPTSGRNQETQYF
TGTGCCATCAGTGAGCCGACTAGCGGGAGGAACCAAGAGACCCAGTACTTC
>TRBJ2-3|many|TRBD2|TRBV6-2/TRBV6-3
CASSHSGTTDTQYF
TGTGCCAGCAGTCATAGCGGGACCACAGATACGCAGTATTTT
>TRBJ1-1|few|-|TRBV13
CASSLGPMDTEAFF
TGTGCCAGCAGCTTGGGACCGATGGACACTGAAGCTTTCTTT
>TRBJ2-5|few|TRBD2|TRBV7-2
CASRWGGSETQYF
TGTGCCAGCAGATGGGGGGGAAGCGAGACCCAGTACTTC
>TRBJ2-7|-|TRBD1|TRBV28
CASSMYRGRYEQYF
TGTGCCAGCAGTATGTACAGGGGGCGCTACGAGCAGTACTTC
>TRBJ2-1|-|-|TRBV5-1
CASTELLGSYNEQFF
TGCGCCAGCACGGAGCTACTCGGATCCTACAATGAGCAGTTCTTC
>TRBJ1-5|few|-|TRBV7-3
CASSADGQRPQHF
TGTGCCAGCAGCGCCGACGGCCAGCGGCCCCAGCATTTT
>TRBJ2-7|-|TRBD1|TRBV27
CASSPWTGEGNEQYF
TGTGCCAGCAGTCCCTGGACAGGGGAGGGGAACGAGCAGTACTTC
>TRBJ2-7|-|-|TRBV5-1
CASSAGSEQYF
TGCGCCAGCAGCGCAGGATCCGAGCAGTACTTC
>TRBJ2-4|-|TRBD2|TRBV20-1
CSASGGAKNIQYF
TGCAGTGCTAGCGGGGGGGCCAAAAACATTCAGTACTTC
>TRBJ2-6|-|TRBD1|TRBV12-5
CASGLAPGTASGANVLTF
TGTGCTAGTGGTTTGGCCCCCGGGACAGCCTCTGGGGCCAACGTCCTGACTTTC
>TRBJ2-1|-|TRBD2|TRBV19
CASSILAGDISGYNEQFF
TGTGCCAGTAGTATACTAGCGGGGGACATTTCAGGCTACAATGAGCAGTTCTTC
>TRBJ1-1|few|-|TRBV28
CASSRSMNTEAFF
TGTGCCAGCAGTCGCAGCATGAACACTGAAGCTTTCTTT
>TRBJ2-5|-|TRBD2|TRBV5-1
CASSVGLAGPLYQETQYF
TGCGCCAGCAGCGTAGGACTAGCGGGGCCCTTGTACCAAGAGACCCAGTACTTC
>TRBJ2-1|-|TRBD2|TRBV29-1
CSVEPGGREFF
TGCAGCGTCGAGCCGGGGGGAAGGGAGTTCTTC
>TRBJ2-5|-|-|TRBV4-2
CASSHYETQETQYF
TGTGCCAGCAGCCATTACGAGACACAGGAGACCCAGTACTTC
>TRBJ1-4|-|TRBD1|TRBV6-6
CASSYKTGGEKLFF
TGTGCCAGCAGTTACAAGACAGGGGGAGAAAAACTGTTTTTT
>TRBJ2-1|few|TRBD2|TRBV29-1
CSARGLSYNEQFF
TGCAGCGCCCGGGGACTATCCTACAATGAGCAGTTCTTC
>TRBJ2-7|few|TRBD1|TRBV3-1
CASRSGQGSYEQYF
TGTGCCAGCAGGTCGGGACAGGGCTCCTACGAGCAGTACTTC
>TRBJ2-7|-|-|TRBV6-2/TRBV6-3
CASSYLLGSYEQYF
TGTGCCAGCAGTTACCTTCTGGGATCCTACGAGCAGTACTTC
>TRBJ1-4|-|-|TRBV20-1
CSALLGVGSNEKLFF
TGCAGTGCTCTCCTGGGAGTAGGGTCTAATGAAAAACTGTTTTTT
>TRBJ2-1|few|TRBD2|TRBV28
CASSFTAGVGYNEQFF
TGTGCCAGCAGTTTCACGGCGGGAGTGGGTTACAATGAGCAGTTCTTC
>TRBJ2-7|-|-|TRBV10-3
CAISEGPLAYEQYF
TGTGCCATCAGTGAGGGGCCCCTAGCATACGAGCAGTACTTC
>TRBJ2-7|few|-|TRBV20-1
CSATRPGPGAIYEQYF
TGCAGTGCTACAAGACCGGGACCGGGGGCTATTTACGAGCAGTACTTC